The present T cell receptor beta chain was sequenced within a study of PD-L1 blockade in urothelial cancer. Study background: The median number of T cells present in blood samples was 130,000 to 150,000.

Only in-frame clones appear in the TCRdb table, and some are missing; sequencing was by immunoSEQ multiplex PCR. The sample has 30,000 to 45,000 clones; more than 80% are singletons. Trimming shortened V by 2 bases and J by 3 bases, and 14 bases separated the two germline ends. Germline-derived CDR1 and CDR2 are LNHDA and SQIVND (reference sequence). The CDR3 is 16 amino acids. Enrolled patients showed locally advanced or metastatic urothelial carcinoma. Comment on this clone: The antigen is not known.

Study-level findings and limits: Where pretreatment blood TCR clonality fell below the median, better survival was predicted.

This sequence originates from a man in his 70s with urothelial cancer. The rearrangement links TRBV19 to TRBJ1-5, with D tentatively TRBD1 (6 bases). This specimen consisted of PBMCs, obtained around atezolizumab (anti-PD-L1) treatment. CDR3 coding DNA: TGTGCCAGTAGTATAAGAGGCAGGGGTTACAATCAGCCCCAGCATTTT. This encodes CASSIRGRGYNQPQHF.